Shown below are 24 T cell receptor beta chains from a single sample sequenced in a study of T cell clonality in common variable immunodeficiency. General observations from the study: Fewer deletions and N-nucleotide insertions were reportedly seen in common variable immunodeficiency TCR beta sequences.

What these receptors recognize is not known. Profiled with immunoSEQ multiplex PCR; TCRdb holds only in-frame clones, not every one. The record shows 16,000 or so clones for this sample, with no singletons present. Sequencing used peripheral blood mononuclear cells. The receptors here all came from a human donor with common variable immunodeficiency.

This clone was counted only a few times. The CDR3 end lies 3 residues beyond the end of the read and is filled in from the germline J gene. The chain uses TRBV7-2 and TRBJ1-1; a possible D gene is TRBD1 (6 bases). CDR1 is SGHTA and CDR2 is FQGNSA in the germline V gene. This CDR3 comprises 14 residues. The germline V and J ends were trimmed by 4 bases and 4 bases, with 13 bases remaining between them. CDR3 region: CASSYHRETTEAFF. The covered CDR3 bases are TGTGCCAGCAGCTACCACAGGGAAACCACTGAA.

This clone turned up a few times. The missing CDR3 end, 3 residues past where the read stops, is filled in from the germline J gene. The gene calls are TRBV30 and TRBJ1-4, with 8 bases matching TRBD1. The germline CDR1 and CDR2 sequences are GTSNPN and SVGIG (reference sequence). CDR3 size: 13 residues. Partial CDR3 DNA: TGTGCCTGGAGTGCAGACAGGGGAGGGAAA. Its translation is CAWSADRGGK. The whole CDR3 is CAWSADRGGKLFF. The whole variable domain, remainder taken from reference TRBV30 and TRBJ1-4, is SQTIHQWPATLVQPVGSPLSLECTVEGTSNPNLYWYRQAAGRGLQLLFYSVGIGQISSEVPQNLSASRPQDRQFILSSKKLLLSDSGFYLCAWSADRGGKLFFGSGTQLSVL.

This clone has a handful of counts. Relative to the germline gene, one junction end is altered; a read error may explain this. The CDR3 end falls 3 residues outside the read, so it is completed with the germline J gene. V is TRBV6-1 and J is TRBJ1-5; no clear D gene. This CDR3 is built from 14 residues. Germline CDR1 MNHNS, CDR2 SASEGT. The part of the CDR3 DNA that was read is TGTGCCAGCAGTGAACTTTTTAGCACTCAGCCC. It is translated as CASSELFSTQP. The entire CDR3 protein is CASSELFSTQPQHF.

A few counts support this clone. CDR3 sequence: CASSPIRTPGSGNTIYF. The sequenced part of the CDR3 DNA is TGTGCCAGCTCACCAATCCGGACACCTGGCTCTGGAAACACC. The gene calls are TRBV18 and TRBJ1-3; possibly TRBD1 for D (5 bases). Read coverage stops 3 residues before the CDR3 terminus; the germline J gene supplies the remainder. CDR3 length equals 17 residues. Germline lookup yields CDR1 KGHSH and CDR2 LQKENI. V lost 2 bases to trimming and J lost 0 bases, with 14 bases between them.

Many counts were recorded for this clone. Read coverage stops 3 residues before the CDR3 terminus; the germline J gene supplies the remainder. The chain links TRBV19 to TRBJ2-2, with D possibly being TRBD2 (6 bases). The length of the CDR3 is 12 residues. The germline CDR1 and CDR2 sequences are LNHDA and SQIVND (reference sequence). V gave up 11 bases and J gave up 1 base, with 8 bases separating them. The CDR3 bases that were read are TGTGCCTCTAGCGTGAACACCGGGGAG. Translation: CASSVNTGE. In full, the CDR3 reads CASSVNTGELFF.

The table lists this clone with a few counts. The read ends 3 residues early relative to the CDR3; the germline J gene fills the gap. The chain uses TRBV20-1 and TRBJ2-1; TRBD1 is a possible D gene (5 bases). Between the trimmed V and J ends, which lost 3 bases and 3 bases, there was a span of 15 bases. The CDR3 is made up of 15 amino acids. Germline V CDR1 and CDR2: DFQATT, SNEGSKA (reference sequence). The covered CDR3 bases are TGCAGTGCTAGTGGACAAGGACGGGTCTACAATGAG. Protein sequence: CSASGQGRVYNE. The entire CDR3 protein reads CSASGQGRVYNEQFF.

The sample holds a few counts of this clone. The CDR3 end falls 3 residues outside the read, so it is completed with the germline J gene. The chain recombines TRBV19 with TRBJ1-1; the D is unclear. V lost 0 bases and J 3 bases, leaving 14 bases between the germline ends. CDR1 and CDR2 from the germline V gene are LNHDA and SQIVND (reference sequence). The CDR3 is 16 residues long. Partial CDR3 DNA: TGTGCCAGTAGTATAGATCTAGGAGGTCAAGACACTGAA. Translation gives CASSIDLGGQDTE. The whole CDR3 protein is CASSIDLGGQDTEAFF.

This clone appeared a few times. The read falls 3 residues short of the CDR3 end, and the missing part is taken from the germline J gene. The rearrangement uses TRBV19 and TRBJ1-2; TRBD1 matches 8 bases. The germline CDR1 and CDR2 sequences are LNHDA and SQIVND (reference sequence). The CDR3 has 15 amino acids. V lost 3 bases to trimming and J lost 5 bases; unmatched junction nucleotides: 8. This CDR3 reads CASSIQGARTYGYTF. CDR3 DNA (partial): TGTGCCAGTAGTATTCAGGGGGCGCGTACTTATGGC.

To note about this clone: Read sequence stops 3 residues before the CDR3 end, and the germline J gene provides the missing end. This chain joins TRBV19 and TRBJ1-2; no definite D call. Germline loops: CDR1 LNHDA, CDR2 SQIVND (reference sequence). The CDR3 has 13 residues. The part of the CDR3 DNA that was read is TGTGCCAGTAGTCCCCGCGGGTTTCGCGGC. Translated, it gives CASSPRGFRG. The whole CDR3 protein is CASSPRGFRGYTF.

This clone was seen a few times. Incomplete CDR3 DNA: TGTGCCAGCAGCCCAGGGGGCGGCAATTCACCC. It yields the protein CASSPGGGNSP. From start to end, the CDR3 is CASSPGGGNSPLHF. The V gene is TRBV7-9, the J gene TRBJ1-6; 8 bases agree with TRBD1. The read terminates 3 residues ahead of where the CDR3 ends, so the germline J gene completes it. V lost 5 bases to trimming and J lost 7 bases; unmatched junction nucleotides: 4. The germline V gene encodes CDR1 SEHNR and CDR2 FQNEAQ (reference sequence). The CDR3 has 14 amino acids.

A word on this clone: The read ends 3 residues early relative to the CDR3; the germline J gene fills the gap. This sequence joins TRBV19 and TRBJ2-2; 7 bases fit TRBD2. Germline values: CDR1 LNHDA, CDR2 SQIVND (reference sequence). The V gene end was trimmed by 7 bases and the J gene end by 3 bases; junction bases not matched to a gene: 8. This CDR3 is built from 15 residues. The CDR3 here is CASTKRGTDTGELFF. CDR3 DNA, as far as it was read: TGTGCCAGTACAAAGCGGGGTACGGACACCGGGGAG.

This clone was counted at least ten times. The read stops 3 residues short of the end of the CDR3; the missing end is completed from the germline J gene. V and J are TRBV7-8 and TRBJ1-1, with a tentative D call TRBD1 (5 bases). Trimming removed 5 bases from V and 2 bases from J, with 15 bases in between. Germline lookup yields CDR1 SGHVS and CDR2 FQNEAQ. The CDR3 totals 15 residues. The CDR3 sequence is CASSGGGSGNTEAFF. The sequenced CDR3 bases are TGTGCCAGCAGCGGTGGGGGGAGTGGAAACACTGAA.

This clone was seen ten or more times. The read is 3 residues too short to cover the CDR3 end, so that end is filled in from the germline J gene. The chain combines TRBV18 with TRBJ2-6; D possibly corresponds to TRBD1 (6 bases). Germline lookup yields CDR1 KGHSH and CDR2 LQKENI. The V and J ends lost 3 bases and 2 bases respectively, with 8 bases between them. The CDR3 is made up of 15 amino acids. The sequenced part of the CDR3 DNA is TGTGCCAGCTCACCCGCAGGGGCTGGGGCCAACGTC. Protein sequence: CASSPAGAGANV. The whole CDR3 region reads CASSPAGAGANVLTF.

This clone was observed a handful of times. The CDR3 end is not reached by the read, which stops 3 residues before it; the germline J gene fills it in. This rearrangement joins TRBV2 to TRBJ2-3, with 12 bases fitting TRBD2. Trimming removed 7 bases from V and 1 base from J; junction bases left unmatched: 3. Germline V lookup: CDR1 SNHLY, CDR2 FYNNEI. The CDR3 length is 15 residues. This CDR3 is CASNRLAGGTDTQYF. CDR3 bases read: TGTGCCAGCAACCGACTAGCGGGGGGCACAGATACG.

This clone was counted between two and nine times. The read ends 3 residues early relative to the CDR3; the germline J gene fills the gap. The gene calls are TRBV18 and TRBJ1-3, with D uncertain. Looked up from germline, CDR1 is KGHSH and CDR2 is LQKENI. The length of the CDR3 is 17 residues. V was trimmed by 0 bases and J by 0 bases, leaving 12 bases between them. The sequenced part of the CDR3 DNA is TGTGCCAGCTCACCACCTGCCGCAGGCCACTCTGGAAACACC. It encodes CASSPPAAGHSGNT. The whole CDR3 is CASSPPAAGHSGNTIYF.

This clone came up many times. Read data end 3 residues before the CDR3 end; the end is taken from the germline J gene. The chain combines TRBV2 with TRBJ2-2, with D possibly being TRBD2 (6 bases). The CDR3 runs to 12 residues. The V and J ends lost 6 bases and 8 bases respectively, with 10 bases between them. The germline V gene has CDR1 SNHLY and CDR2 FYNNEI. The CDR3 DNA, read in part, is TGTGCCAGCAGAAGGGACTCTGGGGAG. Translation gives CASRRDSGE. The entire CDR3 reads CASRRDSGELFF.

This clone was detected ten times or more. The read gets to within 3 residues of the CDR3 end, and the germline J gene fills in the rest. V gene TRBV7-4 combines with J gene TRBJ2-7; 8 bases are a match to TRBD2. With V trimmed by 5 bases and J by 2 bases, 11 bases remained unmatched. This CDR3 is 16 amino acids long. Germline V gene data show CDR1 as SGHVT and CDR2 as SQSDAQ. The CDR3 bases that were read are TGTGCCAGCAGCGGGGGGGGTAGCGGGGTGCCCTACGAG. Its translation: CASSGGGSGVPYE. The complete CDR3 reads CASSGGGSGVPYEQYF.

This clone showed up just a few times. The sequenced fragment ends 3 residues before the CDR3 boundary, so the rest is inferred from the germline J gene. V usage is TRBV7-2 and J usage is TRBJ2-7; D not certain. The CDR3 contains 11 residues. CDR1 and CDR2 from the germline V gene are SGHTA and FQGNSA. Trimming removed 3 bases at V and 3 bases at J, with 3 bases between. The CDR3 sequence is CASSFNYEQYF. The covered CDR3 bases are TGTGCCAGCAGCTTTAACTACGAG.

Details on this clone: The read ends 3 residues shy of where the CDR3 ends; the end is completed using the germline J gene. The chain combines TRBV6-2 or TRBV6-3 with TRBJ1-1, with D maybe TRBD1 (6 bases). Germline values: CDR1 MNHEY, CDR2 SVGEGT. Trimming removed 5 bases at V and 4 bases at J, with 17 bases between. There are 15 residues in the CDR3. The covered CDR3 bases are TGTGCCAGCAGTGGAAGGACAGTCGGGCGCACTGAA. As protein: CASSGRTVGRTE. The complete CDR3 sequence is CASSGRTVGRTEAFF.

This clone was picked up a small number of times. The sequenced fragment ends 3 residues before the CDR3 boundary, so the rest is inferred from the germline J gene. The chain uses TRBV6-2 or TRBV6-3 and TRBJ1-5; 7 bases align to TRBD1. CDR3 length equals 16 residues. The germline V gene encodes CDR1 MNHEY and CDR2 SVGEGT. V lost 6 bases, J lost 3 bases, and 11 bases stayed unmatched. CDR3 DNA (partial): TGTGCCAGCAGACTACAGGGGAGTTTTTACAATCAGCCC. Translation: CASRLQGSFYNQP. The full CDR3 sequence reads CASRLQGSFYNQPQHF.

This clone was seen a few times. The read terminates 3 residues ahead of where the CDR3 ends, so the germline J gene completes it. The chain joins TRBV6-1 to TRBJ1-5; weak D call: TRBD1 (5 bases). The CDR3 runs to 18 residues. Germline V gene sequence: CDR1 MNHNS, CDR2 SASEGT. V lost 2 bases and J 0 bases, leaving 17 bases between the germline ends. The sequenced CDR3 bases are TGTGCCAGCAGTGAATTTGACAGTTTGGCGTATAGCAATCAGCCC. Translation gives CASSEFDSLAYSNQP. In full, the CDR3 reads CASSEFDSLAYSNQPQHF.

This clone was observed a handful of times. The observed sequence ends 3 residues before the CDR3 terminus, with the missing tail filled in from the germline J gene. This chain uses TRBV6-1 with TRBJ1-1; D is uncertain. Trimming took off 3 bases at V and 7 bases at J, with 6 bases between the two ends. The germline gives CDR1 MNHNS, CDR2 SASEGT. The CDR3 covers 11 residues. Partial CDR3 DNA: TGTGCCAGCAGTGAGGAGGGTGAA. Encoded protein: CASSEEGE. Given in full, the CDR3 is CASSEEGEAFF.

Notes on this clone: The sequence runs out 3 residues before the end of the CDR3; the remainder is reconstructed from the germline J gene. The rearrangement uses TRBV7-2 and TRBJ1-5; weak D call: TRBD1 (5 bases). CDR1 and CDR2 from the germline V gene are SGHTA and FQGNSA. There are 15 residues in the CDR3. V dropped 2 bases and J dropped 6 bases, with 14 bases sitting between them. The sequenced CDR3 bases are TGTGCCAGCAGCTTACGGGGGGATCCAAGTCAGCCC. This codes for CASSLRGDPSQP. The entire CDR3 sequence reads CASSLRGDPSQPQHF. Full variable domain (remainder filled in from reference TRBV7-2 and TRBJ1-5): GAGVSQSPSNKVTEKGKDVELRCDPISGHTALYWYRQSLGQGLEFLIYFQGNSAPDKSGLPSDRFSAERTGGSVSTLTIQRTQQEDSAVYLCASSLRGDPSQPQHFGDGTRLSIL.

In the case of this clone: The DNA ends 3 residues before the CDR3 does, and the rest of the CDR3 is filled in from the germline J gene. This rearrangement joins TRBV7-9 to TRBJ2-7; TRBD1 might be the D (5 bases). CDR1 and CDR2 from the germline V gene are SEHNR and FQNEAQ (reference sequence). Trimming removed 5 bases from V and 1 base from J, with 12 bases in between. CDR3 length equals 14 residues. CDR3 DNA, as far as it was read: TGTGCCAGCAGCCGGACACCCGATTCCTACGAG. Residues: CASSRTPDSYE. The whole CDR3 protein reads CASSRTPDSYEQYF. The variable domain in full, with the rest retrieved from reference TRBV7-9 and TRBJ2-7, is DTGVSQNPRHKITKRGQNVTFRCDPISEHNRLYWYRQTLGQGPEFLTYFQNEAQLEKSRLLSDRFSAERPKGSFSTLEIQRTEQGDSAMYLCASSRTPDSYEQYFGPGTRLTVT.